This record concerns one T cell receptor beta chain sequence. Its antigen is not identified. The junction departs from germline at one end; a sequencing error may be responsible. The sample is drawn from a study of blood T cells in healthy people across ages. About the research overall: Template switching caught about one barcoded beta molecule for each two T cells. Study-level points and caveats: Unsorted PBMC input precluded a conclusive naive versus antigen-experienced comparison. Naive CD4+ cells and diversity were both higher in long-lived donors than in aged donors. Getting older went along with TCR beta diversity per million T cells dropping roughly linearly.

For the second PCR, which ran for about 7 to 11 cycles, a sample-barcoded 5' primer and a J-beta primer mix were used. TCRdb reanalysed the 5' RACE reads using MiXCR and keeps one entry per CDR3 protein. This table holds around 1.5 million distinct CDR3 sequences, around two fifths found once. Sequenced input: blood. The TCR comes from a woman aged 18-29 years in good health.

CDR3 DNA sequence: TGTGCCAGAAGTGCGATCCGGGACACCCTGCAGTATTTT. This translates into CARSAIRDTLQYF. The chain combines TRBV6-1 with TRBJ2-3; a possible D gene is TRBD1 (6 bases). Germline CDR1 and CDR2: MNHNS and SASEGT. The CDR3 is 13 residues long.